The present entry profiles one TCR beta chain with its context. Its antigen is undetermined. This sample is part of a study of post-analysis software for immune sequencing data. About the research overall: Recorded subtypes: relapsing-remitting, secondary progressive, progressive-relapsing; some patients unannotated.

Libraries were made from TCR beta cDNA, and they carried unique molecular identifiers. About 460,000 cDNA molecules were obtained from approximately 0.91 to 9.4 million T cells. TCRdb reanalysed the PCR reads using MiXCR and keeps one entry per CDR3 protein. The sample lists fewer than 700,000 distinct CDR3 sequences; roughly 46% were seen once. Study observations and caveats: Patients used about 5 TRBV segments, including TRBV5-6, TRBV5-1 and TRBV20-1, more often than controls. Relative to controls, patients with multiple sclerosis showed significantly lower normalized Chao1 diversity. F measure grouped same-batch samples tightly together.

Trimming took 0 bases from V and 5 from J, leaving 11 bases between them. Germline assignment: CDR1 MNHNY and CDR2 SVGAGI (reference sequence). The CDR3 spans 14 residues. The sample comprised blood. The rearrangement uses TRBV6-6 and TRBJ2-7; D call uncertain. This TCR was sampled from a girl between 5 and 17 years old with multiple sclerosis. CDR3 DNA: TGTGCCAGCAGTTACTCCCTCGGAAGCGACGAGCAGTACTTC. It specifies CASSYSLGSDEQYF.